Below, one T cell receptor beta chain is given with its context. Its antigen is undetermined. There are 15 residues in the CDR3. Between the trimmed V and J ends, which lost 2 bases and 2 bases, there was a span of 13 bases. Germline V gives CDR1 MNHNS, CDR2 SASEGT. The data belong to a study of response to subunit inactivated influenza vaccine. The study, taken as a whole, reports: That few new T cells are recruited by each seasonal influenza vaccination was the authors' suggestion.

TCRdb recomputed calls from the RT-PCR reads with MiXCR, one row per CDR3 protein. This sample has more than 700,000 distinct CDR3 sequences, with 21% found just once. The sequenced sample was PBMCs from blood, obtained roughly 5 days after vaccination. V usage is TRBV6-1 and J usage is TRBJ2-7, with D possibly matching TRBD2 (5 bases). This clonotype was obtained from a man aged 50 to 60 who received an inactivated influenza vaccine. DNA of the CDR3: TGTGCCAGCAGTGAACGGGGTCTGGACCCCTACGAGCAGTACTTC. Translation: CASSERGLDPYEQYF.